A selection of T cell receptor beta chains follows, all from one sample in a study of chemoradiotherapy in HPV16-positive cancers. Using immunoSEQ multiplex PCR, the repertoire was profiled, and TCRdb retains in-frame clones only, with some absent. The data hold some 32,000 clones, with roughly nine tenths observed a single time. The sample here was blood, taken from a patient who underwent chemoradiotherapy. These receptors were collected from a human donor with HPV-associated anogenital cancer. Each CDR3 is given with its conserved first and last residue. The D gene is left open where the match is weak. The listing skips clone size in some rows; elsewhere it reads once, few, many or a size class.

j_call cdr3_length v_call d_call clone_size cdr3_aa cdr3_nt
TRBJ1-5 15 TRBV5-8 . . CASSLVSGAYQPQHF TGTGCCAGCAGCTTGGTTAGTGGAGCCTATCAGCCCCAGCATTTT
TRBJ2-2 18 TRBV2 TRBD2 . CASSPGGGGRYRSGELFF TGTGCCAGCAGCCCCGGGGGGGGCGGGAGGTATCGGTCCGGGGAGCTGTTTTTT
TRBJ1-2 18 TRBV5-1 TRBD1 few CASSPSQGGGEANYGYTF TGCGCCAGCAGCCCTTCCCAGGGGGGGGGAGAAGCTAACTATGGCTACACCTTC
TRBJ1-2 15 TRBV6-4 TRBD1 . CASSDTGTGEGGYTF TGTGCCAGCAGTGACACCGGGACAGGGGAGGGTGGCTACACCTTC
TRBJ1-4 14 TRBV19 TRBD1 . CASKQGARNEKLFF TGTGCCAGCAAACAGGGGGCCCGTAATGAAAAACTGTTTTTT
TRBJ2-1 12 TRBV6-1 . . CASSELRNEQFF TGTGCCAGCAGTGAATTGAGGAATGAGCAGTTCTTC
TRBJ2-5 16 TRBV27 TRBD1 once CASSLGPGQTEETQYF TGTGCCAGCAGTTTAGGTCCGGGACAGACTGAAGAGACCCAGTACTTC
TRBJ2-1 13 TRBV7-9 TRBD2 . CASSYGTIGARFF TGTGCCAGCAGCTATGGGACTATAGGGGCGCGGTTCTTC
TRBJ2-3 13 TRBV9 . . CASSPLVTDTQYF TGTGCCAGCAGCCCCCTAGTCACAGATACGCAGTATTTT
TRBJ1-3 16 TRBV6-6 . . CASRRRGRDSGNTIYF TGTGCCAGCAGACGCAGGGGCCGAGACTCTGGAAACACCATATATTTT
TRBJ1-2 13 TRBV19 . . CASNDRRGYGYTF TGTGCCAGTAACGACAGGAGGGGCTATGGCTACACCTTC
TRBJ2-5 16 TRBV15 . . CATSRERGIGQETQYF TGTGCCACCAGCAGAGAACGGGGGATCGGCCAAGAGACCCAGTACTTC
TRBJ1-2 15 TRBV5-1 . . CASSMSPTANYGYTF TGCGCCAGCAGCATGTCTCCGACGGCTAACTATGGCTACACCTTC